This T cell receptor beta chain emerged from a study of T cell clonality in common variable immunodeficiency. The V gene's germline CDR1 is SEHNR and CDR2 FQNEAQ (reference sequence). The J segment lost 4 bases and the V segment lost 3 bases, leaving 3 bases of the junction unmatched. CDR3 length: 14 residues. This clone showed up many times. The read gets to within 3 residues of the CDR3 end, and the germline J gene fills in the rest. Here immunoSEQ multiplex PCR was the method, and the copy in TCRdb shows in-frame clones only, minus some. The specimen gives around 42,000 clones without singletons; the ten biggest hold 2.5% to 3%.

The receptor was derived from a person between 18 and 75 years old in good health. Input material: peripheral blood mononuclear cells. The chain couples TRBV7-9 to TRBJ2-3; 8 bases are shared with TRBD2. Incomplete CDR3 DNA: TGTGCCAGCAGCTTCGGGGGGGGTGCAGATACG. As protein: CASSFGGGADT. In full, the CDR3 reads CASSFGGGADTQYF.